These 9 T cell receptor beta chains share one sample of origin, sequenced in a study of T cell responses to AZD1222 COVID-19 vaccine. The table came from immunoSEQ multiplex PCR; TCRdb's copy has only in-frame clones and leaves some out. The sample holds about 180,000 clones, around 90% seen once. This specimen was peripheral blood, taken 28 days after the second AZD1222 dose. Receptor source: an adult who received the AZD1222 COVID-19 vaccine.

The rearrangement uses TRBV6-5 and TRBJ2-1; D call uncertain. This CDR3 contains 14 residues. Deletions cut 0 bases from V and 5 bases from J, with 8 bases between. Germline CDR1 reads MNHEY; CDR2 reads SVGAGI. For the CDR3, the DNA is TGTGCCAGCAGTTACTCGAAGGGTAACAATGAGCAGTTCTTC. Translation gives CASSYSKGNNEQFF.

This rearrangement joins TRBV27 to TRBJ1-2; D ambiguous. This CDR3 is 14 amino acids long. Germline values: CDR1 MNHEY, CDR2 SMNVEV (reference sequence). V dropped 3 bases and J dropped 6 bases, with 14 bases sitting between them. This CDR3 is CASSLTALSHGYTF. CDR3 DNA sequence: TGTGCCAGCAGTTTGACGGCTTTGAGCCATGGCTACACCTTC.

The chain has TRBV6-2 or TRBV6-3 and TRBJ2-2, with D uncertain. This CDR3 region has 13 residues. The V gene's germline CDR1 is MNHEY and CDR2 SVGEGT. Between the trimmed V and J ends, which lost 0 bases and 6 bases, there was a span of 5 bases. The CDR3 DNA follows: TGTGCCAGCAGTTACTCATTCGCCGGGGAGCTGTTTTTT. Its protein product is CASSYSFAGELFF.

The rearrangement uses TRBV19 and TRBJ2-1; 7 bases fit TRBD1. Trimming removed 6 bases from V and 5 bases from J; junction bases left unmatched: 4. Germline assignment: CDR1 LNHDA and CDR2 SQIVND (reference sequence). CDR3 length: 13 amino acids. CDR3: CASSPTGNNEQFF. In DNA, the CDR3 is TGTGCCAGTAGCCCGACAGGGAACAATGAGCAGTTCTTC.

V usage is TRBV28 and J usage is TRBJ1-3, with D unclear. CDR3 size: 15 residues. Trimming left V 5 bases short and J 0 bases short, with 11 bases between. Per germline, CDR1 MDHEN and CDR2 SYDVKM. The CDR3: CASSPPTSSGNTIYF. The CDR3 bases are TGTGCCAGCAGTCCCCCGACCAGCTCTGGAAACACCATATATTTT.

This sequence joins TRBV28 and TRBJ2-7, with 8 bases identical to TRBD1. The CDR3 contains 14 residues. With V trimmed by 6 bases and J by 2 bases, 6 bases remained unmatched. Germline V gene sequence: CDR1 MDHEN, CDR2 SYDVKM. This CDR3 is CASRGPGQAYEQYF. The CDR3 DNA reads as TGTGCCAGCAGGGGCCCGGGACAGGCCTACGAGCAGTACTTC.

The V call is TRBV24-1, the J call TRBJ2-3; D gene unclear. Germline V CDR1 and CDR2: KGHDR, SFDVKD. The CDR3 spans 14 residues. V was shortened by 5 bases and J by 2 bases, with 10 bases between the two germline ends. The CDR3 reads CATSGAIPTDTQYF. In DNA, the CDR3 is TGTGCCACCAGTGGGGCGATTCCCACAGATACGCAGTATTTT.

CDR3 DNA sequence: TGTGCCAGTAGTAATGGACAGGGCACTAACTATGGCTACACCTTC. Its translation is CASSNGQGTNYGYTF. The V call is TRBV19, the J call TRBJ1-2; 8 nucleotides match TRBD1. V dropped 4 bases and J dropped 0; count of bases not matched to a gene: 4. The CDR3 runs 15 residues. Germline-derived CDR1 and CDR2 are LNHDA and SQIVND (reference sequence). Full variable domain (rest looked up from reference TRBV19 and TRBJ1-2): DGGITQSPKYLFRKEGQNVTLSCEQNLNHDAMYWYRQDPGQGLRLIYYSQIVNDFQKGDIAEGYSVSREKKESFPLTVTSAQKNPTAFYLCASSNGQGTNYGYTFGSGTRLTVV.

This chain's CDR3 is CASSSRREGNTEAFF. The CDR3 coding sequence is TGTGCCAGTAGTAGCCGACGGGAGGGGAACACTGAAGCTTTCTTT. The chain links TRBV19 to TRBJ1-1; D ambiguous. CDR3 size: 15 residues. Per germline, CDR1 LNHDA and CDR2 SQIVND (reference sequence). V lost 4 bases and J lost 1, with 13 bases in between.